These 25 T cell receptor beta chains were all obtained from the same sample, sequenced in a study of T cells in Graves' hyperthyroidism and ophthalmopathy. The source material, RNA transcripts, was used to amplify TCR beta CDR3 regions. The HTBI primer set drove a first-round RT-PCR of the TCR CDR3. TCRdb reprocessed the multiplex PCR reads with MiXCR, giving one entry per CDR3 protein. The repertoire holds almost 600,000 distinct CDR3 sequences, with about 45% as singletons. Sequences were obtained from peripheral blood or thyroid tissue (not recorded which). Receptors were obtained from a woman aged 18-29 years with Graves' hyperthyroidism.

The chain uses TRBV27 and TRBJ1-1; no definite D call. CDR1 is MNHEY and CDR2 is SMNVEV in the germline V gene (reference sequence). The CDR3 consists of 14 residues. V lost 6 bases to trimming and J lost 10 bases, with 21 bases between them. Written as DNA, the CDR3 is TGTGCCAGCAGCCTCCGCCGGACGGCCCTGATAGCTTTCTTT. Encoded protein: CASSLRRTALIAFF.

The genes are TRBV24-1 and TRBJ1-2, with 11 bases lining up with TRBD1. Unmatched junction bases numbered 6, after V lost 2 bases and J lost 5 bases. The V gene's germline CDR1 is KGHDR and CDR2 SFDVKD. CDR3 length: 16 residues. This CDR3 reads CATSDWTGGFGYGYTF. The CDR3 DNA reads as TGTGCCACCAGTGATTGGACAGGGGGCTTCGGTTATGGCTACACCTTC.

This clonotype was detected many times. This chain links TRBV27 with TRBJ2-7, with 8 bases fitting TRBD1. The V gene's germline CDR1 is MNHEY and CDR2 SMNVEV (reference sequence). The CDR3 runs 14 residues. With 3 bases clipped from V and 7 bases from J, the junction kept 8 bases outside the gene matches. CDR3 bases: TGTGCCAGCAGTTTCGGCAGGGGGCCCTTGGAGCAGTACTTC. It encodes CASSFGRGPLEQYF.

This clonotype was seen a handful of times. This chain links TRBV29-1 with TRBJ1-2, with unresolved D. With 8 bases removed from V and 3 bases from J, the gap between germline ends came to 16 bases. Per germline, CDR1 SQVTM and CDR2 ANQGSEA. The CDR3 has 13 residues. As DNA, the CDR3 is TGCAGCTTAGAGGCAGGCCGGGACTATGGCTACACCTTC. Translating it yields CSLEAGRDYGYTF.

This clonotype has ten or more counts. The V gene is TRBV19, the J gene TRBJ2-2; TRBD1 aligns across 7 bases. The CDR3 runs to 17 residues. V dropped 5 bases and J dropped 1; count of bases not matched to a gene: 10. Germline lookup yields CDR1 LNHDA and CDR2 SQIVND (reference sequence). The CDR3 sequence: CASSSTGWDRNTGELFF. DNA for the CDR3: TGTGCCAGTAGTTCCACCGGATGGGACAGGAACACCGGGGAGCTGTTTTTT.

The chain has TRBV29-1 and TRBJ1-1; D uncertain. The CDR3 runs to 13 residues. The ends were cut back, 4 bases at V and 5 bases at J, with 14 bases in the middle. The germline V gene encodes CDR1 SQVTM and CDR2 ANQGSEA. CDR3 region: CSVGMAVGTEAFF. CDR3 in DNA: TGCAGCGTTGGTATGGCGGTTGGGACTGAAGCTTTCTTT.

The V and J genes are TRBV6-5 and TRBJ2-7, with 8 bases lining up with TRBD1. The CDR3 is 14 amino acids. J gave up 3 bases and V 8 bases, and 9 bases lay outside the gene matches. CDR1 MNHEY and CDR2 SVGAGI come from the germline V gene. For the CDR3, the DNA is TGTGCCAGCTTGCCGGACAGGGTGAACTACGAGCAGTACTTC. Protein product: CASLPDRVNYEQYF.

The V call is TRBV24-1, the J call TRBJ2-7; TRBD1 aligns across 9 bases. The germline gives CDR1 KGHDR, CDR2 SFDVKD. The CDR3 sequence is 15 residues long. V was clipped by 4 bases and J by 1 base; unmatched bases: 4. CDR3: CATSETGTGSYEQYF. The CDR3 DNA follows: TGTGCCACCAGTGAAACCGGGACAGGGTCCTACGAGCAGTACTTC.

Of note for this clonotype: Given a much more abundant clone one base away, this may be a read error. V gene TRBV6-5 combines with J gene TRBJ1-1; a possible D gene is TRBD1 (5 bases). CDR1 is MNHEY, CDR2 SVGAGI, per germline. The CDR3 length is 16 residues. The CDR3 bases are TGTGCCATCAGTTACGGGGGGATCGAGGGGAACACTGAAGCTTTCTTT. Its protein product is CAISYGGIEGNTEAFF.

This clonotype was recorded many times. The V call is TRBV12-3 or TRBV12-4, the J call TRBJ2-2, with unresolved D. The CDR3 totals 15 residues. Trimming took 7 bases from V and 2 from J, leaving 14 bases between them. CDR3 residues: CASTQRSLNTGELFF. CDR3 coding DNA: TGTGCCAGCACCCAAAGGTCACTTAACACCGGGGAGCTGTTTTTT.

This clonotype was recorded a few times. The J gene is TRBJ2-3, the V gene TRBV20-1; TRBD2 might be the D (6 bases). V was shortened by 3 bases and J by 6 bases, with 10 bases between the two germline ends. Looked up from germline, CDR1 is DFQATT and CDR2 is SNEGSKA (reference sequence). The CDR3 totals 12 residues. CDR3 in amino acids: CSASGAGDTQYF. The CDR3 DNA is TGCAGTGCTAGCGGGGCGGGGGATACGCAGTATTTT.

The chain is built from TRBV3-1 and TRBJ2-7; 11 positions match TRBD1. Germline V gene data show CDR1 as LGHDT and CDR2 as YNNKEL (reference sequence). The ends lost 0 bases at V and 2 bases at J; junction bases unmatched: 6. The CDR3 consists of 17 residues. CDR3 loop: CASSQDSGQGEAYEQYF. The CDR3 bases are TGTGCCAGCAGCCAAGACTCGGGACAGGGGGAAGCCTACGAGCAGTACTTC.

In its sample, this clonotype was seen a few times. The chain has TRBV6-5 and TRBJ1-1; D is unclear. This CDR3 has 14 residues. V lost 0 bases to trimming and J lost 4 bases, with 9 bases between them. In germline, CDR1 is MNHEY, CDR2 SVGAGI. CDR3 sequence: CASSYSKWATEAFF. DNA for the CDR3: TGTGCCAGCAGTTACTCGAAGTGGGCCACTGAAGCTTTCTTT.

This clonotype has a count of ten or more. The chain has TRBV24-1 and TRBJ2-2; perhaps TRBD2 as D (5 bases). The CDR3 has 16 residues. Per the germline V gene, CDR1 is KGHDR and CDR2 is SFDVKD. Trimming removed 0 bases from V and 0 bases from J, with 7 bases in between. CDR3 sequence: CATSDLGLPNTGELFF. In nucleotides, the CDR3 is TGTGCCACCAGTGATTTGGGACTGCCGAACACCGGGGAGCTGTTTTTT.

This clonotype has a handful of counts. The V and J genes are TRBV7-6 and TRBJ1-2, with a tentative D call TRBD1 (5 bases). Trimming removed 1 base at V and 7 bases at J, with 19 bases between. Germline CDR1 and CDR2: SGHVS and FNYEAQ. The CDR3 runs 16 residues. CDR3 sequence reads: CASSLGREGRLFGYTF. The CDR3 nucleotides read TGTGCCAGCAGCTTAGGCAGGGAGGGACGGTTGTTTGGCTACACCTTC.

J is TRBJ2-7 and V is TRBV11-2; the D is unclear. Looked up from germline, CDR1 is SGHAT and CDR2 is FQNNGV. The V end was cut by 6 bases, the J end by 3 bases, with 18 bases between. There are 15 residues in the CDR3. The CDR3 region is CASSAYQDANYEQYF. CDR3 nucleotide sequence: TGTGCCAGCAGTGCCTACCAGGACGCTAACTACGAGCAGTACTTC.

This chain connects TRBV19 to TRBJ1-2, with D unclear. V lost 2 bases and J 0 bases, leaving 4 bases between the germline ends. Germline CDR1 and CDR2: LNHDA and SQIVND (reference sequence). This CDR3 region has 13 residues. The CDR3 DNA sequence: TGTGCCAGTAGTATACTATCTAACTATGGCTACACCTTC. It codes for CASSILSNYGYTF.

The chain combines TRBV10-3 with TRBJ2-7, with 13 bases fitting TRBD2. Germline CDR1 and CDR2: ENHRY and SYGVKD. J gave up 7 bases and V 6 bases, and 3 bases lay outside the gene matches. The CDR3 sequence is 13 residues long. The CDR3 here is CAISATSGREQYF. The CDR3 DNA reads TGTGCCATCAGCGCGACTAGCGGGAGGGAGCAGTACTTC.

The chain couples TRBV14 to TRBJ2-1, with no clear D. The CDR3 is 12 residues long. Per the germline V gene, CDR1 is SGHDN and CDR2 is FVKESK. V was cut by 1 base and J by 7 bases, with 5 bases left in between. CDR3 loop: CASSQVRNEQFF. CDR3 sequence (DNA): TGTGCCAGCAGCCAAGTGAGGAATGAGCAGTTCTTC. Looking up the rest from reference TRBV14 and TRBJ2-1 gives the full variable domain: EAGVTQFPSHSVIEKGQTVTLRCDPISGHDNLYWYRRVMGKEIKFLLHFVKESKQDESGMPNNRFLAERTGGTYSTLKVQPAELEDSGVYFCASSQVRNEQFFGPGTRLTVL.

The chain has TRBV25-1 and TRBJ1-2; maybe TRBD1 (5 bases). Germline-derived CDR1 and CDR2 are MGHDK and SYGVNS. The CDR3 totals 13 residues. DNA for the CDR3: TGTGCTAGAGATGTGGGGGTCCCCTTTGGCTACACCTTC. It codes for CARDVGVPFGYTF.

The chain links TRBV2 to TRBJ1-3; no reliable D call. The V gene lost 4 bases and the J gene lost 0 bases, with 28 bases spanning the gap. The CDR3 sequence is 21 residues long. Germline assignment: CDR1 SNHLY and CDR2 FYNNEI. The DNA for the CDR3 is TGTGCCAGCAGTGTTCTCCAAAACACTGAAGCGCATCCGAGCTCTGGAAACACCATATATTTT. This sequence encodes CASSVLQNTEAHPSSGNTIYF. The whole variable domain, filled in from reference TRBV2 and TRBJ1-3, reads EPEVTQTPSHQVTQMGQEVILRCVPISNHLYFYWYRQILGQKVEFLVSFYNNEISEKSEIFDDQFSVERPDGSNFTLKIRSTKLEDSAMYFCASSVLQNTEAHPSSGNTIYFGEGSWLTVV.

The V gene is TRBV29-1, the J gene TRBJ2-5; TRBD2 aligns across 7 bases. The germline V gene encodes CDR1 SQVTM and CDR2 ANQGSEA. Germline trimming cut 4 bases from V and 3 bases from J; bases unmatched to any gene: 2. The CDR3 sequence is 12 residues long. CDR3 in amino acids: CSVGGREETQYF. CDR3 DNA sequence: TGCAGCGTTGGGGGGAGGGAAGAGACCCAGTACTTC.

This clonotype was detected many times. The rearrangement links TRBV29-1 to TRBJ1-1, with 8 bases that match TRBD1. Per the germline V gene, CDR1 is SQVTM and CDR2 is ANQGSEA. The CDR3 runs 13 residues. V was pared by 3 bases and J by 4 bases, with 4 bases of the junction left unmatched. CDR3 sequence (DNA): TGCAGCGTTGATGGGACAGGAGGCACTGAAGCTTTCTTT. The encoded protein is CSVDGTGGTEAFF.

V usage is TRBV5-8 and J usage is TRBJ1-1; 12 positions match TRBD1. Trimming cost V 0 bases and J 6 bases; bases outside gene matches: 12. Germline loops: CDR1 SGHTS, CDR2 YDEGEE. The CDR3 spans 18 residues. The CDR3: CASSLEGTGGEYLAEAFF. The CDR3 DNA reads TGTGCCAGCAGCTTGGAGGGGACAGGGGGCGAATATTTGGCTGAAGCTTTCTTT.

The rearrangement links TRBV10-3 to TRBJ1-2, with D unclear. Trimming took off 0 bases at V and 1 base at J, with 15 bases between the two ends. The CDR3 extends over 17 amino acids. Germline V lookup: CDR1 ENHRY, CDR2 SYGVKD. The CDR3 DNA follows: TGTGCCATCAGTGAGTCTACCATGAAGGGCGATAACTATGGCTACACCTTC. It translates to CAISESTMKGDNYGYTF.